The sequence of this T cell receptor beta chain was determined in a study of blood T cell repertoires in COVID-19. Overall study: COVID-19 samples collected from the United States, Italy and Spain covered acute and convalescent phases. The cDNA or gDNA used as material had been derived from T cells, B-cell-depleted T cells, or PBMCs.

With 3 bases removed from V and 5 bases from J, the gap between germline ends came to 2 bases. The germline gives CDR1 SEHNR, CDR2 FQNEAQ (reference sequence). This CDR3 has 12 amino acids. Participants came from about 23 US areas, aged about 18 to 90 years. Donors were grouped by their self-reported clinical history. Only in-frame clones appear in the TCRdb table, and some are missing; sequencing was by immunoSEQ multiplex PCR. The sample has roughly 290,000 clones; 90% are singletons. On this clone: This sample includes further DNA sequences coding for the same CDR3.

V is TRBV7-9 and J is TRBJ1-6, with D unresolved. Sequencing was carried out using PBMCs or T cells enriched from blood (not recorded which). The sequence derives from a woman younger than 35 with acute COVID-19. The CDR3 DNA follows: TGTGCCAGCAGCTTTAATAATTCACCCCTCCACTTT. It encodes CASSFNNSPLHF.